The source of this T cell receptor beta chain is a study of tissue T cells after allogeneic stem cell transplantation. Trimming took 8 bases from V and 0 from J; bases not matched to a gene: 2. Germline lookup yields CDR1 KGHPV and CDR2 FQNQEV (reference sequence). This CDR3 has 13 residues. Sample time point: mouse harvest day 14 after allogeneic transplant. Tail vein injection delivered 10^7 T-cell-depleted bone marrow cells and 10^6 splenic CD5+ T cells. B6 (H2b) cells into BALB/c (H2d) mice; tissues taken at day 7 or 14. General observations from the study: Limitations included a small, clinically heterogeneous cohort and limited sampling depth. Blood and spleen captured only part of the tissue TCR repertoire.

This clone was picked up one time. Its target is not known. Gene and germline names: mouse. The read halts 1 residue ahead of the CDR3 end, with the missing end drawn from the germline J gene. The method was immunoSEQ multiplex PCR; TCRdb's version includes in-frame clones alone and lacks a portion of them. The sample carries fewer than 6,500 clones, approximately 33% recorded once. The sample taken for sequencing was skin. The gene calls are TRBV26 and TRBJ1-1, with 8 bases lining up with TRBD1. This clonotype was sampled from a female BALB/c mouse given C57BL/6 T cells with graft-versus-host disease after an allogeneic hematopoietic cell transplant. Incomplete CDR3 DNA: TGTGCCAGCCGGGGACAGGCAAACACAGAAGTCTTC. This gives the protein CASRGQANTEVF. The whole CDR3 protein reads CASRGQANTEVFF.